The rows below give T cell receptor beta chains drawn from one sample of a study of CXCR3-negative and CXCR3-positive naive CD8 T cells. TCRdb re-called the 5' RACE reads; one entry per CDR3 protein, DNA not given. Recorded for this sample: 150,000 to 180,000 distinct CDR3 sequences. Sequenced material: naive CXCR3+ CD8+ T cells from blood. Receptor source: a human donor in good health. Some clones in this sample may be carry-over from other donors' samples. Each CDR3 is given with its conserved first and last residue. Each record gives: CDR3 protein, V gene, J gene.

CASSFRYNNYEQYF	TRBV7-9	TRBJ2-7
CASSFRGIMSEQFF	TRBV28	TRBJ2-1
CASSLGVGERGSPLHF	TRBV5-1	TRBJ1-6
CASSLAGTGINEQFF	TRBV7-9	TRBJ2-1
CASSLSQNTDTQYF	TRBV7-9	TRBJ2-3
CASSQDQFSSYNEQFF	TRBV4-1	TRBJ2-1
CTGNQNEKLFF	TRBV20-1	TRBJ1-4
CASSESAAETQYF	TRBV2	TRBJ2-5
CASSLAFVESYNEQFF	TRBV5-6	TRBJ2-1
CGSSYSVNEQFF	TRBV25-1	TRBJ2-1
CAITQTSGAPSYEQYF	TRBV10-3	TRBJ2-7
CSVVGLGELFF	TRBV29-1	TRBJ2-2
CASSLGTQSSYNEQFF	TRBV27	TRBJ2-1
CASSPEDEPNYGYTF	TRBV18	TRBJ1-2
CASSQGGFGYTF	TRBV4-3	TRBJ1-2
CASSLGGQGSSYEQYF	TRBV4-1	TRBJ2-7
CASSFYRDGQPQHF	TRBV12-3/TRBV12-4	TRBJ1-5
CSAPVMASGAGNEQFF	TRBV20-1	TRBJ2-1
CASSLWQGAHNEQFF	TRBV28	TRBJ2-1
CASSHRGQGHDNEQFF	TRBV7-9	TRBJ2-1
CASSLDGTGELFF	TRBV7-6	TRBJ2-2
CASSPQGSADYEQYF	TRBV5-1	TRBJ2-7
CASSSSRGYEQYF	TRBV4-3	TRBJ2-7